The source of this T cell receptor beta chain is a study of cytomegalovirus exposure and HLA in healthy donors. The wider study: Drawn from HLA-typed donors, about 85 million unique TCRs were held in an early data release. Regarding the study as a whole: Sequencing had likely introduced a cluster of highly shared sequence variants as an artifact.

Primers included in the PCR were 60 Vbeta and 13 Jbeta primers. Sequencing used immunoSEQ multiplex PCR; TCRdb keeps in-frame clones, though not all of them. The sample has over 100,000 clones, and its top ten clones hold 3.7%. The CDR3 is made up of 15 amino acids. Germline CDR1 and CDR2: MNHEY and SVGAGI. Germline trimming cut 5 bases from V and 1 base from J; bases unmatched to any gene: 7. About this clone itself: The antigen is unknown.

The gene calls are TRBV6-5 and TRBJ1-1; 7 nucleotides line up with TRBD1. Source material: PBMCs. This TCR was recovered from a man younger than 45 in good health and CMV-seronegative. CDR3 amino acids: CASSKQGNSNTEAFF. As DNA, the CDR3 is TGTGCCAGCAGTAAACAGGGGAACTCGAACACTGAAGCTTTCTTT.